The present entry profiles one T cell receptor beta chain with its context. MiXCR reprocessed the PCR reads for TCRdb. The sample has about 33,000 clones; 17% are singletons. The data stem from a study of metastatic and nonmetastatic thyroid tumors. Nobody among the patients had been given any treatment before thyroid surgery. The receptor was derived from a female donor with papillary thyroid cancer or a benign thyroid nodule (not recorded which). Some clones in this sample may be carry-over from other donors' samples. The source material was blood.

The CDR3 coding sequence is TGCGCCAGCAGCTTCAGCGGGACTAGCACAGATACGCAGTATTTT. Its protein is CASSFSGTSTDTQYF. V is TRBV5-1 and J is TRBJ2-3; TRBD2 matches 7 bases. Germline-derived CDR1 and CDR2 are SGHRS and YFSETQ. This CDR3 region has 15 residues. With 2 bases clipped from V and 0 bases from J, the junction kept 3 bases outside the gene matches.